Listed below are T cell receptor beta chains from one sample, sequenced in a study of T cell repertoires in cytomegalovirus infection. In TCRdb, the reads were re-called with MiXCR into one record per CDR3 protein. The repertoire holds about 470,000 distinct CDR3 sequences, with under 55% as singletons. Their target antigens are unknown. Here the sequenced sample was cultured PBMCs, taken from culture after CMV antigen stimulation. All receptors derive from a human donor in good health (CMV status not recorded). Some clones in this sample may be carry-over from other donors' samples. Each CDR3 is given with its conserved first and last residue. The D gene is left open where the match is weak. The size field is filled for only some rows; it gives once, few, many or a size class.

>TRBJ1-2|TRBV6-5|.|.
CASSYSTGTYGYTF
TGTGCCAGCAGTTACTCCACAGGGACCTATGGCTACACCTTC
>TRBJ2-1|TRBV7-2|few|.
CASSQAGTEQFF
TGTGCCAGCAGCCAGGCTGGGACTGAGCAGTTCTTC
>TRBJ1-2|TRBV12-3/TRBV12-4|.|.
CASSGEGVNYGYTF
TGTGCCAGCAGTGGTGAGGGGGTAAACTATGGCTACACCTTC
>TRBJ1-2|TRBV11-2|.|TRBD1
CASSLGQGRFYGYTF
TGTGCCAGCAGCTTGGGACAGGGGCGCTTCTATGGCTACACCTTC
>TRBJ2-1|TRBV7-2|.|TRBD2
CASSTGLAVGNEQFF
TGTGCCAGCAGCACCGGACTAGCGGTGGGTAATGAGCAGTTCTTC
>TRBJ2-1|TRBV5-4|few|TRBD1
CASSLPGGYEQFF
TGTGCCAGCAGCTTGCCAGGGGGCTATGAGCAGTTCTTC
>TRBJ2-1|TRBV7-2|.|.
CASSLDTYIEQFF
TGTGCCAGCAGCTTAGATACCTACATTGAGCAGTTCTTC
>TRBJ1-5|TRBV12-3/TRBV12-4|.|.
CASSLRTEGNQPQHF
TGTGCCAGCAGTTTAAGGACAGAGGGCAATCAGCCCCAGCATTTT
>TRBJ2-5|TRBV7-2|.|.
CASSPSSGEAETQYF
TGTGCCAGCAGCCCAAGCTCGGGTGAGGCGGAGACCCAGTACTTC
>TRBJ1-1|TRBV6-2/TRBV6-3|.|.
CASSYSRRKGTEAFF
TGTGCCAGCAGTTACTCGAGAAGGAAAGGCACTGAAGCTTTCTTT
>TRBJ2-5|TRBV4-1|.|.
CASSQVSHSSQTQYF
TGCGCCAGCAGCCAAGTATCTCACAGTTCACAGACCCAGTACTTC
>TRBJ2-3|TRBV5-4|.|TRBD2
CASSISGTSDTQYF
TGTGCCAGCAGCATCTCCGGGACTAGCGATACGCAGTATTTT
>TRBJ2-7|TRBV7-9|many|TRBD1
CASSHWGQGDSGQYF
TGTGCCAGCAGCCATTGGGGACAGGGGGATTCGGGGCAGTACTTC
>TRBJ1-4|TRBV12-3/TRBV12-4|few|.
CASSSNRDYNEKLFF
TGTGCCAGCAGCTCCAACAGAGATTATAATGAAAAACTGTTTTTT
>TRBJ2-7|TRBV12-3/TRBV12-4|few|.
CASSFGVREQYF
TGTGCCAGCAGCTTCGGAGTGCGGGAGCAGTACTTC
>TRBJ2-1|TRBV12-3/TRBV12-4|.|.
CASSLWGSPTRSYNEQFF
TGTGCCAGCAGTTTGTGGGGGTCCCCCACCCGCTCCTACAATGAGCAGTTCTTC
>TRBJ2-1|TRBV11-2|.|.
CASGKDAGWNEQFF
TGTGCCAGCGGCAAGGACGCAGGTTGGAACGAGCAGTTCTTC
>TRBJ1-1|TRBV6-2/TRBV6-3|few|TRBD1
CASSYQGVRLNTEAFF
TGTGCCAGCAGTTACCAGGGGGTTCGGCTGAACACTGAAGCTTTCTTT
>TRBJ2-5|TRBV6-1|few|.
CASSGPGPQETQYF
TGTGCCAGCAGTGGACCCGGGCCACAAGAGACCCAGTACTTC
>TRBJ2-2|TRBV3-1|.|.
CASSPLRGAGRFRELFF
TGTGCCAGCAGCCCCCTCCGAGGGGCGGGTAGGTTCCGGGAGCTGTTTTTT
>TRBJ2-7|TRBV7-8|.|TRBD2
CASSLLAGTTPNEQYF
TGTGCCAGCAGCTTATTGGCCGGGACTACCCCTAACGAGCAGTACTTC
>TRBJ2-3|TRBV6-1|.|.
CASSMKHGDTQYF
TGTGCCAGCAGTATGAAACACGGCGATACGCAGTATTTT
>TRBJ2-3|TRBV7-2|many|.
CASSFRGGKDTQYF
TGTGCCAGCAGCTTTAGGGGGGGCAAGGATACGCAGTATTTT
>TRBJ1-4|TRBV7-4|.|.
CASSLGEEKLFF
TGTGCCAGCAGCTTAGGGGAGGAAAAACTGTTTTTT
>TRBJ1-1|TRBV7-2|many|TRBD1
CASSPWTGYGDTEAFF
TGTGCCAGCAGCCCCTGGACAGGGTACGGGGACACTGAAGCTTTCTTT
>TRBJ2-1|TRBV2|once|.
CASNRGDVGEQFF
TGTGCCAGCAATAGGGGGGACGTGGGTGAGCAGTTCTTC
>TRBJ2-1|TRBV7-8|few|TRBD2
CASSLVRREGLFWNEQFF
TGTGCCAGCAGCTTAGTCCGGCGGGAGGGCCTCTTTTGGAATGAGCAGTTCTTC
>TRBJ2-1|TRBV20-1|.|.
CSARGDSNFNEQFF
TGCAGTGCTAGGGGTGACTCAAACTTCAATGAGCAGTTCTTC
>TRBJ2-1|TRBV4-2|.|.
CASSQDIRNEQFF
TGTGCCAGCAGCCAAGATATCCGCAATGAGCAGTTCTTC
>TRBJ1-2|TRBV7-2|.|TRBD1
CASSQGQGDGYTF
TGTGCCAGCAGCCAGGGACAGGGGGATGGCTACACCTTC
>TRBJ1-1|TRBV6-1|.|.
CASSLPRGVEAFF
TGTGCCAGCAGTCTCCCCCGTGGGGTTGAAGCTTTCTTT
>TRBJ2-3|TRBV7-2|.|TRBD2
CASTPWTSLTDMQYF
TGTGCCAGCACCCCCTGGACTAGCCTCACAGATATGCAGTATTTT
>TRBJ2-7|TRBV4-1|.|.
CASSQGYSVMDEQYF
TGCGCCAGCAGCCAAGGGTATAGTGTGATGGACGAGCAGTACTTC
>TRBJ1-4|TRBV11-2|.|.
CASSLGVGFFEKLFF
TGTGCCAGCAGCTTAGGTGTCGGGTTTTTCGAAAAACTGTTTTTT
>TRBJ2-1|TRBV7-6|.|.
CASSRAALSNEQFF
TGTGCCAGCAGCCGCGCGGCATTGTCCAATGAGCAGTTCTTC
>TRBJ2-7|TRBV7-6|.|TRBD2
CASSTSSGGGFEEQYF
TGTGCCAGCAGCACCTCTAGCGGGGGGGGTTTTGAGGAGCAGTACTTC
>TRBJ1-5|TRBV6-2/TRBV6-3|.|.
CASTLSHLNQPQHF
TGTGCCAGCACTCTCTCACACCTCAATCAGCCCCAGCATTTT
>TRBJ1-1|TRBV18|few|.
CASSPPGGNTEAFF
TGTGCCAGCTCACCACCGGGAGGGAACACTGAAGCTTTCTTT
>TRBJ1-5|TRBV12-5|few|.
CASGPTGQPQHF
TGTGCTAGTGGTCCGACGGGGCAGCCCCAGCATTTT
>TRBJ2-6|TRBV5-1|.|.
CASSLLTGGLSGANVLTF
TGCGCCAGCAGCTTGTTGACGGGGGGCCTCTCTGGGGCCAACGTCCTGACTTTC
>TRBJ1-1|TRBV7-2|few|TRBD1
CASSLVGDRESTRAFF
TGTGCCAGCAGCTTAGTAGGGGACAGGGAGTCTACCCGAGCTTTCTTT
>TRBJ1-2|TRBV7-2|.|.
CASSLVGDHYGYTF
TGTGCCAGCAGCTTAGTGGGGGATCACTATGGCTACACCTTC
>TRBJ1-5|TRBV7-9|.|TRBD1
CASSSRGLEPQHF
TGTGCCAGCAGCTCCAGGGGGCTGGAGCCCCAGCATTTT
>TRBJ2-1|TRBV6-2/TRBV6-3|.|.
CASRPSRQNEQFF
TGTGCCAGCAGGCCTAGCCGACAGAATGAGCAGTTCTTC
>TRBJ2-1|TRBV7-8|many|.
CASSDLRGDLVTTKYRNEQFF
TGTGCCAGCAGCGACCTAAGGGGGGACCTGGTGACTACAAAGTACCGCAATGAGCAGTTCTTC
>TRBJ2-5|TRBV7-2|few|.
CASSLAQTAKETQYF
TGTGCCAGCAGCTTAGCGCAGACAGCCAAAGAGACCCAGTACTTC
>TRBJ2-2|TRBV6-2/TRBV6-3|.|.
CASSYSSGAPTGELFF
TGTGCCAGCAGTTACTCATCGGGGGCCCCTACCGGGGAGCTGTTTTTT
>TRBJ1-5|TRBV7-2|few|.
CASSPPDQPQHF
TGTGCCAGCAGCCCCCCGGATCAGCCCCAGCATTTT
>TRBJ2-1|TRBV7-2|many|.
CASSPLIGRQFF
TGTGCCAGCAGCCCCTTGATCGGTCGGCAGTTCTTC
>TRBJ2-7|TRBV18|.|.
CATSPGAFYEQYF
TGTGCCACCAGTCCTGGGGCTTTCTACGAGCAGTACTTC
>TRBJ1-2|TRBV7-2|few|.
CASSLLQGSNYGYTF
TGTGCCAGCAGCTTGCTTCAGGGCTCTAACTATGGCTACACCTTC
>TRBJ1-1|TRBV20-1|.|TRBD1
CSAHDRGSEVFF
TGCAGTGCCCACGACAGGGGATCTGAGGTTTTCTTT
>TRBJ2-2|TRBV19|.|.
CASSMRTGELFF
TGTGCCAGTAGTATGAGAACCGGGGAGCTGTTCTTT